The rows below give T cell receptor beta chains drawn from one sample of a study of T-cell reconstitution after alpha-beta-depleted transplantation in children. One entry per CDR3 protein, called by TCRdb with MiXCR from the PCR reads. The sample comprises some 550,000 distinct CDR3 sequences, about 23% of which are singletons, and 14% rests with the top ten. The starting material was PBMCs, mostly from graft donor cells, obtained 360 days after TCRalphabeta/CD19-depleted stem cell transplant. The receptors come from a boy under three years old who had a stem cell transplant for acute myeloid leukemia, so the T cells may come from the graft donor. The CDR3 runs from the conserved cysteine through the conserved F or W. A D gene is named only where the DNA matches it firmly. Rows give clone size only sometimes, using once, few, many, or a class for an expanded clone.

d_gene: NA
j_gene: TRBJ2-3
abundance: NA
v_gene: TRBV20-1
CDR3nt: TGCAGTGCCTCAGTGGGGACTAGCACAGATACGCAGTATTTT
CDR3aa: CSASVGTSTDTQYF

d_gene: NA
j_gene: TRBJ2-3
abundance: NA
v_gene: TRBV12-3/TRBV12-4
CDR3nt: TGTGCCAGCAGTCCGTTGGACACGAACATGGATACGCAGTATTTT
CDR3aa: CASSPLDTNMDTQYF

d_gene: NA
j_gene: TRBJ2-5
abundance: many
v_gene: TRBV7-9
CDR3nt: TGTGCCAGCAGCCTCGGGACGCGCGAGACCCAGTACTTC
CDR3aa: CASSLGTRETQYF

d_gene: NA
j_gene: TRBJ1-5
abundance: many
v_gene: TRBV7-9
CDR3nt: TGTGCCAGCAGCAGCGGTCCACAGCCCCAGCATTTT
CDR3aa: CASSSGPQPQHF

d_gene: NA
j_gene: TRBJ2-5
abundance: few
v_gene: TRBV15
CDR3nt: TGTGCCACCAGCAGAGGAAGTCTGAAACAAGAGACCCAGTACTTC
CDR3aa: CATSRGSLKQETQYF

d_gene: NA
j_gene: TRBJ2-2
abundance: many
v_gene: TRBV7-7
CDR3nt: TGTGCCAGCAGCCCCCTGGAGGGGTACACCGGGGAGCTGTTTTTT
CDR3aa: CASSPLEGYTGELFF

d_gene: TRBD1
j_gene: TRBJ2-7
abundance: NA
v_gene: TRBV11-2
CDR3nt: TGTGCCAGCAGCTTAGCTTGGACAGGGGGGGGCGAGCAGTACTTC
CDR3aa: CASSLAWTGGGEQYF

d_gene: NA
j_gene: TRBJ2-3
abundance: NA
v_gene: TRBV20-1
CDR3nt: TGCAGTGCTAGCGGCACAGATACGCAGTATTTT
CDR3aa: CSASGTDTQYF

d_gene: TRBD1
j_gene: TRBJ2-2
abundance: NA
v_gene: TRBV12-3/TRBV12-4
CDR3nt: TGTGCCAGCACCCTCCGGACAGGATCCTCTTTGACCGGGGAGCTGTTTTTT
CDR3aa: CASTLRTGSSLTGELFF

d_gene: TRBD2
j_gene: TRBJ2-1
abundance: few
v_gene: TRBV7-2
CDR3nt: TGTGCCAGCAGCTTAGTAGCGGGGACCCACAATGAGCAGTTCTTC
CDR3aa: CASSLVAGTHNEQFF